The present T cell receptor (beta chain) was sequenced within a study of metastatic and nonmetastatic thyroid tumors. Looking at the study overall: Malignant thyroid and benign thyroid patients provided blood and tumor or nodule tissue whose repertoires were compared.

The authors' processing: CDR3 differences across clinicopathological groups were used to build a distant-metastasis classifier for papillary thyroid cancer. TCRdb re-called the PCR reads with MiXCR. The V and J calls here are based on TCRdb, not the publication. The table has fewer than 25,000 clones, 23% seen once; the top ten hold 71%. General study points: Within blood and tumor, benign nodules reportedly had significantly lower TCR beta diversity than malignant thyroid tumors did.

In the case of this clone: The target antigen is unknown.

This CDR3 has 15 amino acids. Germline CDR1 SGHRS, CDR2 YFSETQ. V was shortened by 0 bases and J by 4 bases, with 14 bases between the two germline ends. Thyroid surgery was preceded by no treatment in any patient. This sequence joins TRBV5-1 and TRBJ2-7; D not certain. The sample taken for sequencing was blood. This receptor was obtained from a male donor with papillary thyroid cancer or a benign thyroid nodule (not recorded which). Some clones in this sample may be carry-over from other donors' samples. The DNA for the CDR3 is TGCGCCAGCAGCTTGGTGTATAGGGCTGTGTACGAGCAGTACTTC. This translates into CASSLVYRAVYEQYF.